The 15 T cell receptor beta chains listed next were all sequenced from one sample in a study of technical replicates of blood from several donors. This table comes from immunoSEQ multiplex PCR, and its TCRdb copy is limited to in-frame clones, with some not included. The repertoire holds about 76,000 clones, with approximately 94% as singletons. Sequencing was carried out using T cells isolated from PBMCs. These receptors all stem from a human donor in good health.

CDR3 residues: CASSGRDRKYWDYEQYF. CDR3 nucleotide sequence: TGTGCCAGCAGTGGGAGGGACAGGAAGTATTGGGACTACGAGCAGTACTTC. The genes are TRBV6-4 and TRBJ2-7, with 8 bases identical to TRBD1. The CDR3 runs 17 residues. The germline CDR1 and CDR2 sequences are MRHNA and SNTAGT. After removal of 4 bases from V and 3 bases from J, the junction contained 14 bases not matched to a gene.

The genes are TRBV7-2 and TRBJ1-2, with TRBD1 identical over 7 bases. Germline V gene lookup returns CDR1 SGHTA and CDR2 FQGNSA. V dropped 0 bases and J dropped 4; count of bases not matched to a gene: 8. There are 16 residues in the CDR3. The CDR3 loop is CASSLAAGTEVYGYTF. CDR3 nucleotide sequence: TGTGCCAGCAGCTTAGCCGCCGGGACAGAAGTCTATGGCTACACCTTC.

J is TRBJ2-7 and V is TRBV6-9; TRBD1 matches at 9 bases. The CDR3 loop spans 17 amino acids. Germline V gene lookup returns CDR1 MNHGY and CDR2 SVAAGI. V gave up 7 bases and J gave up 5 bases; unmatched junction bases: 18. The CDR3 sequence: CASTFQLIRDRAHEQYF. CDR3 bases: TGTGCCAGCACCTTCCAACTAATCCGGGACAGGGCCCACGAGCAGTACTTC.

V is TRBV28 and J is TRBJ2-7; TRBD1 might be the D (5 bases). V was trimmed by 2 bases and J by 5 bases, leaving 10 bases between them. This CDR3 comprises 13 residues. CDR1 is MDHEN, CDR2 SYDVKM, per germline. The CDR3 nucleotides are TGTGCCAGCAGTTTAGTAGGGGCTGACGAGCAGTACTTC. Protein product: CASSLVGADEQYF.

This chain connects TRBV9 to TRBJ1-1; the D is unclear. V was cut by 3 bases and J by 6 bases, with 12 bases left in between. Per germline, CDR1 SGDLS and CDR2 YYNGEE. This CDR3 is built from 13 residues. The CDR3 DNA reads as TGTGCCAGCAGCGCTAATCTTGTTGCTGAAGCTTTCTTT. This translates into CASSANLVAEAFF.

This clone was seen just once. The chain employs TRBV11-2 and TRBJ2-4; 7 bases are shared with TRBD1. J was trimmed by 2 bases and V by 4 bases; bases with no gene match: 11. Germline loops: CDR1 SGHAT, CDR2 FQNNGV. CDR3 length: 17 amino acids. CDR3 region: CASSSSSDRLPKNIQYF. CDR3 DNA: TGTGCCAGCAGCTCCTCTTCGGACAGGCTACCCAAAAACATTCAGTACTTC.

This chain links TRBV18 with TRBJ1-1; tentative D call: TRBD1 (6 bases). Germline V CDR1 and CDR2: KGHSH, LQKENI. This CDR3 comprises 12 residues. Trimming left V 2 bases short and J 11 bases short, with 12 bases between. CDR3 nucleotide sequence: TGTGCCAGCTCACCATTGACAGGTTATGCTTTCTTT. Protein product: CASSPLTGYAFF.

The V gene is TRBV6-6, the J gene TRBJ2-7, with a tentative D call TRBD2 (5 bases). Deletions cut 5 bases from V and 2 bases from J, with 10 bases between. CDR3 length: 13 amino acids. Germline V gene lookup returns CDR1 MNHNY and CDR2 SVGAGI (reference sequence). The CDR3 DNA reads TGTGCCAGCAGTCCCGGACTGACCTACGAGCAGTACTTC. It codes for CASSPGLTYEQYF.

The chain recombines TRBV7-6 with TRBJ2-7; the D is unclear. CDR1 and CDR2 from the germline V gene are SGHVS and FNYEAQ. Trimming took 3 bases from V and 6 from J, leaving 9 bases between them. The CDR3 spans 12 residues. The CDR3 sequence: CASSFLAGEQYF. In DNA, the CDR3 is TGTGCCAGCAGCTTTTTAGCCGGCGAGCAGTACTTC.

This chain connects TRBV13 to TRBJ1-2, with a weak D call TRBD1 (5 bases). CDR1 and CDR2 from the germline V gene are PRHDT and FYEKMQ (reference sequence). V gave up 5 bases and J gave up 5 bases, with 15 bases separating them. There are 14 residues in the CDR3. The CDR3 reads CASSPLGAEYGYTF. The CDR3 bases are TGTGCCAGCAGCCCCCTTGGGGCAGAGTATGGCTACACCTTC.

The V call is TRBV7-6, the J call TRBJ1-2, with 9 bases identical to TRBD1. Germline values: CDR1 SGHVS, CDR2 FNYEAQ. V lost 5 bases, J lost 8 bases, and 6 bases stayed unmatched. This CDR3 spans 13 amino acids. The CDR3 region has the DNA TGTGCCAGCAGCCCGGGACAGGGCTACGGCTACACCTTC. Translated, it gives CASSPGQGYGYTF.

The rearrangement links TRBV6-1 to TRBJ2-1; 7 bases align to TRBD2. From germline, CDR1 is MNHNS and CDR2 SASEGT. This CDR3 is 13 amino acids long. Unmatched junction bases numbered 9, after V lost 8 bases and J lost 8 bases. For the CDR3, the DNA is TGTGCCAGCCGGAGTGCGGGGGACGATGAGCAGTTCTTC. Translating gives CASRSAGDDEQFF.

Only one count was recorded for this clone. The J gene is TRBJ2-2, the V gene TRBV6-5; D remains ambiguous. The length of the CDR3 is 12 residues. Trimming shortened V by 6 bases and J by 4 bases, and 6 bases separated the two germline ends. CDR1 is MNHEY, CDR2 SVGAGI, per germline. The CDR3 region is CASRSPTGELFF. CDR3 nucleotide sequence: TGTGCCAGCAGGAGTCCCACCGGGGAGCTGTTTTTT.

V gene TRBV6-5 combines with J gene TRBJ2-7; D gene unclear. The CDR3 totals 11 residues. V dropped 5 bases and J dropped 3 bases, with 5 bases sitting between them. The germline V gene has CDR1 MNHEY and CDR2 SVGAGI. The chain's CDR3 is CASSDIYEQYF. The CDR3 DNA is TGTGCCAGCAGTGACATCTACGAGCAGTACTTC.

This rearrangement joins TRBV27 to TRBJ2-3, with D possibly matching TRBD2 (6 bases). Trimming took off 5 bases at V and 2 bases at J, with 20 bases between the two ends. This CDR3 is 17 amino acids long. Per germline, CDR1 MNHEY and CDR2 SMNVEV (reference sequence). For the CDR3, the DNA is TGTGCCAGCAGTACAGCTCTGTCGCGGGGCCCCACAGATACGCAGTATTTT. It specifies CASSTALSRGPTDTQYF.